The 5 T cell receptor beta chains listed next were all sequenced from one sample in a study of T cell changes during pregnancy in multiple sclerosis. Repertoires were generated with immunoSEQ multiplex PCR, while TCRdb's copy carries only in-frame clones and drops some. The data show 53,000 or so clones, approximately 94% seen once. The specimen comprised CD4+ T cells from peripheral blood mononuclear cells, sampled in the second trimester of pregnancy. Receptors originate from a female donor with multiple sclerosis, enrolled in a pregnancy study.

J is TRBJ2-2 and V is TRBV29-1, with D possibly being TRBD1 (6 bases). The CDR3 extends over 14 amino acids. CDR1 and CDR2 from the germline V gene are SQVTM and ANQGSEA. Trimming took off 5 bases at V and 3 bases at J, with 13 bases between the two ends. The DNA for the CDR3 is TGCAGCGTTACTGGGACACTGGACACCGGGGAGCTGTTTTTT. Translated: CSVTGTLDTGELFF.

This clone was seen once. This sequence joins TRBV9 and TRBJ2-5; TRBD2 agrees at 9 bases. The germline gives CDR1 SGDLS, CDR2 YYNGEE. The length of the CDR3 is 18 residues. The trim removed 0 bases at V and 5 bases at J, leaving 14 bases unmatched. CDR3 residues: CASSVAFGGGGASETQYF. The DNA for the CDR3 is TGTGCCAGCAGCGTAGCTTTTGGAGGCGGGGGGGCCAGTGAGACCCAGTACTTC. Full variable domain (missing parts from reference TRBV9 and TRBJ2-5): DSGVTQTPKHLITATGQRVTLRCSPRSGDLSVYWYQQSLDQGLQFLIQYYNGEERAKGNILERFSAQQFPDLHSELNLSSLELGDSALYFCASSVAFGGGGASETQYFGPGTRLLVL.

The CDR3 nucleotides are TGTGCCAGCAGAGCCGGGACAGTAAGCACAGATACGCAGTATTTT. It encodes CASRAGTVSTDTQYF. The V and J genes are TRBV6-1 and TRBJ2-3; 7 bases line up with TRBD1. Trimming at V came to 6 bases and at J to 0 bases, leaving 6 bases not matched to a gene. Germline values: CDR1 MNHNS, CDR2 SASEGT. CDR3 length: 15 amino acids.

This sequence joins TRBV2 and TRBJ2-3, with 8 bases lining up with TRBD1. Germline V lookup: CDR1 SNHLY, CDR2 FYNNEI. Trimming cost V 8 bases and J 0 bases; bases outside gene matches: 4. The CDR3 extends over 14 amino acids. This chain's CDR3 is CASGRDRSTDTQYF. CDR3 DNA: TGTGCCAGCGGAAGGGACAGGAGCACAGATACGCAGTATTTT.

This clone was detected a few times. V is TRBV7-9 and J is TRBJ1-1; weak D call: TRBD1 (6 bases). CDR1 and CDR2 (germline): SEHNR, FQNEAQ (reference sequence). This CDR3 has 14 amino acids. The V end lost 5 bases, the J end lost 0 bases, and 10 bases lay between the germline ends. CDR3 nucleotides: TGTGCCAGCAGCCCCAGGGGAGTGAACACTGAAGCTTTCTTT. Its protein product is CASSPRGVNTEAFF.